This T cell receptor (beta chain) was found in a study of blood T cell repertoires in COVID-19. Study details: Samples came from the United States, Italy and Spain, spanning acute and convalescent COVID-19. T cells, B-cell-depleted T cells, or PBMCs supplied cDNA or gDNA.

As processed by the authors: Reference gene primer amplification gave nucleated cell count estimates. Measured with immunoSEQ multiplex PCR; TCRdb has only the in-frame clones, and not every one. V, J and clone size are taken as reported in that table, and D and trimming were inferred from the DNA itself. The table shows tens of thousands of clones, with 70% to 85% occurring only once. The CDR3 is 15 residues long. J gave up 6 bases and V 6 bases, and 10 bases lay outside the gene matches. The V gene's germline CDR1 is KGHDR and CDR2 SFDVKD. Material for sequencing was peripheral blood. The sequence came from a man older than 75 with acute or convalescent COVID-19. V and J are TRBV24-1 and TRBJ2-1; TRBD1 agrees at 7 bases. As DNA, the CDR3 is TGTGCCACCAGTAGTAGCCAGGGGGATCTCAATGAGCAGTTCTTC. Translated: CATSSSQGDLNEQFF.